This T cell receptor beta chain was profiled in a study of cytomegalovirus exposure and HLA in healthy donors. General study results and limits: Later, an analysis showed that TCR beta chains associated with HLA were more clonally expanded than others that were equally common. In an earlier analysis, most TCR beta V segments were productive about 87% or about 30% of the time.

With 1 base clipped from V and 5 bases from J, the junction kept 16 bases outside the gene matches. Germline-derived CDR1 and CDR2 are MDHEN and SYDVKM. CDR3 length: 19 residues. Both 60 Vbeta primers and 13 Jbeta primers went into the PCR. Here immunoSEQ multiplex PCR was the method, and the copy in TCRdb shows in-frame clones only, minus some. Of 100,000 or so clones in the sample, roughly 70% are singletons; the top ten hold under 13%. About this clone: Its specificity is not known.

Material for sequencing was PBMCs. The chain combines TRBV28 with TRBJ2-5; TRBD2 matches 10 bases. The TCR originated in a middle-aged man in good health and CMV-seropositive. CDR3 loop: CASSLYRAGGPREEETQYF. CDR3 coding DNA: TGTGCCAGCAGTTTATATCGAGCGGGAGGGCCGAGGGAGGAGGAGACCCAGTACTTC.